The rows below give T cell receptor beta chains drawn from one sample of a study of response to subunit inactivated influenza vaccine. TCRdb re-called the RT-PCR reads through MiXCR, storing one row per CDR3 protein. This sample has 450,000 to 600,000 distinct CDR3 sequences, with around 8% found just once. The material was PBMCs from blood, obtained less than 25 months after vaccination. The source is a man aged 50 to 69 who received an inactivated influenza vaccine. Both conserved end residues are trimmed from each CDR3.

>TRBV4-1|16|TRBJ1-1
ASSVGQGARRSSTEAF
>TRBV12-3/TRBV12-4|13|TRBJ2-1
ASSLLWRKVNEQF
>TRBV29-1|11|TRBJ2-3
SVASGSKDTQY
>TRBV6-2/TRBV6-3|14|TRBJ2-1
ASSFTDGRQNNEQF
>TRBV4-3|13|TRBJ2-1
ASSQELRGYGEQF
>TRBV6-1|11|TRBJ2-2
ASRLQGARELF
>TRBV7-2|11|TRBJ2-2
ASSLAHYGELF
>TRBV3-1|11|TRBJ2-7
ASSAVGGYEQY
>TRBV15|13|TRBJ2-7
ATSRAPRGQVEQY
>TRBV2|12|TRBJ1-4
ASSRQGAPEKLF
>TRBV12-3/TRBV12-4|15|TRBJ2-2
ASSSRLAGGNTGELF
>TRBV3-1|12|TRBJ2-5
ASSQTSGGETQY
>TRBV7-2|14|TRBJ1-1
ASSLVSPGANTEAF
>TRBV20-1|10|TRBJ2-7
RTDRGGNEQY
>TRBV6-2/TRBV6-3|12|TRBJ1-2
ASSSSIPYYGYT
>TRBV20-1|13|TRBJ2-7
SARDVQEIDYEQY
>TRBV20-1|12|TRBJ2-5
SALIGGAGETQY
>TRBV11-2|12|TRBJ2-2
ASSLGFGTGELF
>TRBV4-3|13|TRBJ2-5
ASSQDMGVWETQY
>TRBV5-1|12|TRBJ1-4
ASSLSGGDEKLF
>TRBV20-1|10|TRBJ2-7
SAREAGFEQY
>TRBV20-1|15|TRBJ2-6
SATSGGSALGANVLT
>TRBV12-3/TRBV12-4|12|TRBJ1-3
ASNDGPSGNTIY
>TRBV12-3/TRBV12-4|13|TRBJ2-1
ASSPGTSGNHEQF
>TRBV14|13|TRBJ2-5
ASSQEGTSAETQY